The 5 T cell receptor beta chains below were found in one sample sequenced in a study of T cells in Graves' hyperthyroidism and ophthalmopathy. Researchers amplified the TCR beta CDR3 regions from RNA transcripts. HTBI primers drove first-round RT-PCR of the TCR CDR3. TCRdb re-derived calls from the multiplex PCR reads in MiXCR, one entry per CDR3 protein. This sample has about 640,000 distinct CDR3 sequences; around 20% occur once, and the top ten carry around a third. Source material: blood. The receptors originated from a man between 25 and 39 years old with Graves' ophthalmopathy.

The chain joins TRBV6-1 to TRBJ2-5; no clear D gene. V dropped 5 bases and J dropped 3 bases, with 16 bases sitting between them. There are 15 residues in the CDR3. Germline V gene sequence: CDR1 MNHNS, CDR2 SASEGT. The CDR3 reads CASSLDRTSEETQYF. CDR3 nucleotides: TGTGCCAGCAGTCTGGACCGGACGTCCGAAGAGACCCAGTACTTC.

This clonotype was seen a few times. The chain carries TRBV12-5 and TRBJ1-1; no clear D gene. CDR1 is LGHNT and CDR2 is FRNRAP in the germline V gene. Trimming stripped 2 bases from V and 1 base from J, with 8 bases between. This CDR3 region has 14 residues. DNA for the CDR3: TGTGCTAGTGGTTTGTTACAACGGAACACTGAAGCTTTCTTT. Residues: CASGLLQRNTEAFF.

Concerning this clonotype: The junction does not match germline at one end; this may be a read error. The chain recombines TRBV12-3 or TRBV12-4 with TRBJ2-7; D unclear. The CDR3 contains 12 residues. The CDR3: CVSSLDGYEQYF. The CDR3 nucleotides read TGTGTCAGCAGTCTAGACGGCTACGAGCAGTACTTC.

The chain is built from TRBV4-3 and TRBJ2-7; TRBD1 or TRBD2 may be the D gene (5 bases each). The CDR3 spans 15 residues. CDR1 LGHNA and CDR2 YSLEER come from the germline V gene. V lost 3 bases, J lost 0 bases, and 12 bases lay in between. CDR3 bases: TGCGCCAGCAGCCAGATATGGGACGGCTCCTACGAGCAGTACTTC. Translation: CASSQIWDGSYEQYF.

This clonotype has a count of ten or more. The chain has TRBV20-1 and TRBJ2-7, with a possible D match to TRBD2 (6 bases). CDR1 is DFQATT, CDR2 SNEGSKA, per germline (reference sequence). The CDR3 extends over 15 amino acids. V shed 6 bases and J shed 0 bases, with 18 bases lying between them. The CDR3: CSAPGERASSYEQYF. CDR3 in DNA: TGCAGTGCCCCAGGCGAGCGGGCGAGCTCCTACGAGCAGTACTTC.